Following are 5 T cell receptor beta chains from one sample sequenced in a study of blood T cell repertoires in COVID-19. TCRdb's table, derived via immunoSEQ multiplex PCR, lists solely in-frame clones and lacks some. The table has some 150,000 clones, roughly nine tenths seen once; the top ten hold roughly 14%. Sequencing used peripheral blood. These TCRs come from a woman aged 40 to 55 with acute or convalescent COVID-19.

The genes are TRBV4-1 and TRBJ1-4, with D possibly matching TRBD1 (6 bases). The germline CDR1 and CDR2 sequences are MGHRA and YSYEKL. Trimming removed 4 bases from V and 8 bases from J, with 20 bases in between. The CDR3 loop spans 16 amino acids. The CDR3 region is CASSPRQVTPFEKLFF. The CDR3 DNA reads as TGCGCCAGCAGCCCAAGACAGGTTACTCCTTTCGAAAAACTGTTTTTT.

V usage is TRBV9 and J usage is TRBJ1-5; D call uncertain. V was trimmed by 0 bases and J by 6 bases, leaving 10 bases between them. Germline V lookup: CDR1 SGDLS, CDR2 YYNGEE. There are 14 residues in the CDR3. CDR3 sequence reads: CASSVGSGSQPQHF. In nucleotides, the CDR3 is TGTGCCAGCAGCGTAGGGTCCGGGAGTCAGCCCCAGCATTTT.

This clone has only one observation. CDR3 amino acids: CASSSTDNPVNEKLFF. Written as DNA, the CDR3 is TGTGCCAGCAGCTCTACTGACAATCCCGTTAATGAAAAACTGTTTTTT. The rearrangement uses TRBV7-9 and TRBJ1-4; D gene unclear. The V end lost 4 bases, the J end lost 4 bases, and 16 bases lay between the germline ends. Germline V gives CDR1 SEHNR, CDR2 FQNEAQ (reference sequence). CDR3 size: 16 residues.

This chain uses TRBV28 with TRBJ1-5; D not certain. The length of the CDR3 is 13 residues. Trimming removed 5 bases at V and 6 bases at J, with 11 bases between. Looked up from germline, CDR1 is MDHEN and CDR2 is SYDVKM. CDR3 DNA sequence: TGTGCCAGCAGTACACGGGCGGGTCAGCCCCAGCATTTT. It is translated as CASSTRAGQPQHF.

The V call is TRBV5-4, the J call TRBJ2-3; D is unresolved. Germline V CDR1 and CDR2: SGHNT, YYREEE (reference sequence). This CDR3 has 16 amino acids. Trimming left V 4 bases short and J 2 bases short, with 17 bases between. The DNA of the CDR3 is TGTGCCAGCAGCGCCTACCTGCGGCGTGACACAGATACGCAGTATTTT. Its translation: CASSAYLRRDTDTQYF. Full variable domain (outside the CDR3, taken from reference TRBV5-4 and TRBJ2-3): ETGVTQSPTHLIKTRGQQVTLRCSSQSGHNTVSWYQQALGQGPQFIFQYYREEENGRGNFPPRFSGLQFPNYSSELNVNALELDDSALYLCASSAYLRRDTDTQYFGPGTRLTVL.